This T cell receptor (beta chain) is drawn from a study of cytomegalovirus exposure and HLA in healthy donors. Germline V gene sequence: CDR1 SGDLS, CDR2 YYNGEE. The CDR3 length is 17 residues. V was trimmed by 0 bases and J by 7 bases, leaving 23 bases between them. PCR employed 60 Vbeta and 13 Jbeta primers. Only in-frame clones appear in the TCRdb table, and some are missing; sequencing was by immunoSEQ multiplex PCR. Here the sample spans 110,000 to 150,000 clones, approximately 63% being singletons. The chain couples TRBV9 to TRBJ2-7, with a possible D match to TRBD2 (7 bases). Sequencing input: PBMCs. This TCR derives from a woman aged 60 to 75 in good health and CMV-seropositive. This CDR3 reads CASSVGVGGAFPGEQYF. Written as DNA, the CDR3 is TGTGCCAGCAGCGTAGGGGTAGGGGGGGCCTTCCCAGGGGAGCAGTACTTC.